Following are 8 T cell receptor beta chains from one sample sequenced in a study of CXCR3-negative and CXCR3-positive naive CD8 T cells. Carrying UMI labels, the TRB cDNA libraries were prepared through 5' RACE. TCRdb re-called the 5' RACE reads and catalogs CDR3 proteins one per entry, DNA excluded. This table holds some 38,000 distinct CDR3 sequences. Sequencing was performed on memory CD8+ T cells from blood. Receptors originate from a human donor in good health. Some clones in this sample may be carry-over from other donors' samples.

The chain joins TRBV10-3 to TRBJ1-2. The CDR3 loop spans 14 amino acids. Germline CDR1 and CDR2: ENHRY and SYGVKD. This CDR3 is CAISRSLTDYGYTF.

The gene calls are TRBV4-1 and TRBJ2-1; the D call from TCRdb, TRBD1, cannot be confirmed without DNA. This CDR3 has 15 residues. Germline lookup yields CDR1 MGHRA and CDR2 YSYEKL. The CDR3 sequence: CASSHFGSQGDEQFF.

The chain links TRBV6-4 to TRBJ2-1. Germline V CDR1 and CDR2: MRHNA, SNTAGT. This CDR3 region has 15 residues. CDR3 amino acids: CASSDHGGSYNEQFF.

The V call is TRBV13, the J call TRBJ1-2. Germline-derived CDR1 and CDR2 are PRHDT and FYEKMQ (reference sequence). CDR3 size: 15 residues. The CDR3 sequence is CASSLRAKSVYGYTF.

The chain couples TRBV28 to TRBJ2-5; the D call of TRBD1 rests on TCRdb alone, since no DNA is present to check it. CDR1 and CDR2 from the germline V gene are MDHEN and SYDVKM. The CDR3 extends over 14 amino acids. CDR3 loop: CASSSRVSMETQYF.

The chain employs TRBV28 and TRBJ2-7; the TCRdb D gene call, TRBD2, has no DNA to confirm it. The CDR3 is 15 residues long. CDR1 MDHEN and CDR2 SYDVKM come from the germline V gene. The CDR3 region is CASSFRDPWAREQYF.

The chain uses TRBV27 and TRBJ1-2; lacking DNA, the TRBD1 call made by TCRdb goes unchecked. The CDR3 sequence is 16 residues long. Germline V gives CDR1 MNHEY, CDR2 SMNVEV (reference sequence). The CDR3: CASSLGVPVGQVGYTF.

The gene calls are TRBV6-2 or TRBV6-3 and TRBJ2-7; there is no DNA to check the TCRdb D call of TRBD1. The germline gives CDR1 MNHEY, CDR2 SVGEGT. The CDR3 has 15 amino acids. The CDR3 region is CASSFRDRASYEQYF.